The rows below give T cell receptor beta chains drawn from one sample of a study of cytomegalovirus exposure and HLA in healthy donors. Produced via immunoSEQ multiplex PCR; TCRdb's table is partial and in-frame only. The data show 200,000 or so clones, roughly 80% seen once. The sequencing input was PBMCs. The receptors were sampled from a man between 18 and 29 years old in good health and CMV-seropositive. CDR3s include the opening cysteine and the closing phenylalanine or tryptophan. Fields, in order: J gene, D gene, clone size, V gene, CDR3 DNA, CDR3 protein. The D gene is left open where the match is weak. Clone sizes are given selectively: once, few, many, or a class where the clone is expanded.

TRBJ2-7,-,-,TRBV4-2,TGTGCCAGCAGCCAGGTACGACTAGAAGGAACCTACGAGCAGTACTTC,CASSQVRLEGTYEQYF
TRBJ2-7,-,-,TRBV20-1,TGCAGTGCCGAAGCACGATACGAGCAGTACTTC,CSAEARYEQYF
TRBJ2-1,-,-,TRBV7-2,TGTGCCAGCAGCTACGGCAGGAATAATGAGCAGTTCTTC,CASSYGRNNEQFF
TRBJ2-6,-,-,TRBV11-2,TGTGCCAGCAGCTCCAAGCGATTCGAATCTGGGGCCAACGTCCTGACTTTC,CASSSKRFESGANVLTF
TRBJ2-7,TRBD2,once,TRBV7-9,TGTGCCAGCAGCTTTGGACTAGCGGGGGCCCCGGAGCAGTACTTC,CASSFGLAGAPEQYF
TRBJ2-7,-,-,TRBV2,TGTGCCAGCAGTGGGTTCAGGGACGAGCAGTACTTC,CASSGFRDEQYF
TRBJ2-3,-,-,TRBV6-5,TGTGCCAGCAGCCTACTAGCTAGCACAGATACGCAGTATTTT,CASSLLASTDTQYF
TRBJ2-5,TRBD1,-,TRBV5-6,TGTGCCAGCAGCCTTCACCGGGGACAGGGGATCGAGACCCAGTACTTC,CASSLHRGQGIETQYF
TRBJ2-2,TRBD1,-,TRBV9,TGTGCCAGCAGCGTAGCGGGACAGGGGACCACCGGGGAGCTGTTTTTT,CASSVAGQGTTGELFF
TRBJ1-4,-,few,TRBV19,TGTGCCAGTAGTACCGGTTTTAGAGCAACTAATGAAAAACTGTTTTTT,CASSTGFRATNEKLFF
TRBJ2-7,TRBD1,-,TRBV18,TGTGCCAGCTCACCTCCGACAGGGTTTGACTACGAGCAGTACTTC,CASSPPTGFDYEQYF
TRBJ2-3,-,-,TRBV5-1,TGCGCCAGCAGCGCGGGACTGACCACTAGCACAGATACGCAGTATTTT,CASSAGLTTSTDTQYF
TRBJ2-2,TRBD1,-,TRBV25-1,TGTGCCAGCAGTGAGGGACAGGGTCACACCGGGGAGCTGTTTTTT,CASSEGQGHTGELFF
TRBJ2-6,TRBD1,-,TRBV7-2,TGTGCCAGCAGCCTGACAGGGGCATCTGGGGCCAACGTCCTGACTTTC,CASSLTGASGANVLTF
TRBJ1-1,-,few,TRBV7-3,TGTGCCAGCAGCCTAGACCCCCAGGGGACTGAAGCTTTCTTT,CASSLDPQGTEAFF
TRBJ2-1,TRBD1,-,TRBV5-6,TGTGCCAGCAGCCCCGGGACAGGGCGAAACAATGAGCAGTTCTTC,CASSPGTGRNNEQFF
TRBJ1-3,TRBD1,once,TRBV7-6,TGTGCCAGCAGCTTACCGACAGGGAGATCCCTCTGTGGAAACACCATATATTTT,CASSLPTGRSLCGNTIYF